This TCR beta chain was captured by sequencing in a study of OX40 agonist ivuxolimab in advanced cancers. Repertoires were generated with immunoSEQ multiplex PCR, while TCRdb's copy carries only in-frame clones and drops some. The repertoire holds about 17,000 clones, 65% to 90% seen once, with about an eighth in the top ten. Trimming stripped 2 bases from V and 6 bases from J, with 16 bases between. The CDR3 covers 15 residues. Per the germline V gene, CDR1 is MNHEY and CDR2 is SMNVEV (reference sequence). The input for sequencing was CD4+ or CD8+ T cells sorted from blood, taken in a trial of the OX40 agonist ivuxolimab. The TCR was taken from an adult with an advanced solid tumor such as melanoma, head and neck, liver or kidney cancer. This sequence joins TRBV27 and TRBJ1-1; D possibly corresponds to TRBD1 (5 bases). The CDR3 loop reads CASSLEARGRPEAFF. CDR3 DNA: TGTGCCAGCAGTTTAGAGGCCCGGGGCCGGCCTGAAGCTTTCTTT.